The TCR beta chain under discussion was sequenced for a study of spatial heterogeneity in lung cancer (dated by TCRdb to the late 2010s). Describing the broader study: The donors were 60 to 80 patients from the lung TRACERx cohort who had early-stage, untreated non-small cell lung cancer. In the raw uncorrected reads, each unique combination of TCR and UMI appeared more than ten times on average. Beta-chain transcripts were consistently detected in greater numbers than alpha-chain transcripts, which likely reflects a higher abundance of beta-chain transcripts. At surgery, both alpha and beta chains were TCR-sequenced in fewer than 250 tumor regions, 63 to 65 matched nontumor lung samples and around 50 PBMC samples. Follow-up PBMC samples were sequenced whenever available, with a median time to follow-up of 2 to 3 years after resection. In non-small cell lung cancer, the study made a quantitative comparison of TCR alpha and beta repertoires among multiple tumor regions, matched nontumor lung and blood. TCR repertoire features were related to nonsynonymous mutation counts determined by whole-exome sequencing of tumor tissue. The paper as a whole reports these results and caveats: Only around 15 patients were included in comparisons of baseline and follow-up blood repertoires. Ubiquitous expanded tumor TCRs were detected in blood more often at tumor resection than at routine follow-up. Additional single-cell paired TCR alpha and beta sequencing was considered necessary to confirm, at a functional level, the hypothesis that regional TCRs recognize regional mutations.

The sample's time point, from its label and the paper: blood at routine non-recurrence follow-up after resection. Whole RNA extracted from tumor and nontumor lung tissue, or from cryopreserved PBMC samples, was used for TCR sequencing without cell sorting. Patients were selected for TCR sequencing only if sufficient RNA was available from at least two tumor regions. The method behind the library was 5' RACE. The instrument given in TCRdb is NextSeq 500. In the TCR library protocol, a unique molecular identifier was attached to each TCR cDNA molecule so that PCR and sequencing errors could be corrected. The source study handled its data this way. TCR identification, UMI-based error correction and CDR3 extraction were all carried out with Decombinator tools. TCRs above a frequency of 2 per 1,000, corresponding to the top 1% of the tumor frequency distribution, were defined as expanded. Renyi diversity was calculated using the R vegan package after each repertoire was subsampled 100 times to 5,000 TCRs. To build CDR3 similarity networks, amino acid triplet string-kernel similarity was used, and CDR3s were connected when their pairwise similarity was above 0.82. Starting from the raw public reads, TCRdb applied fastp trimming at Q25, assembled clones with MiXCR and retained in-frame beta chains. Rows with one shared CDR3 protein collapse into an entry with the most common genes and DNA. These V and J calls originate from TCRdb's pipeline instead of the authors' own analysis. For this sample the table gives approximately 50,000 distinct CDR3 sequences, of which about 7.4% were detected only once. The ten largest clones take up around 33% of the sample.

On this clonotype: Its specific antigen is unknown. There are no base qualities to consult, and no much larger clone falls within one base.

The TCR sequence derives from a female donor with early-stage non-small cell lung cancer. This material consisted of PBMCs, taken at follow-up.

The nucleotide sequence reads TGTGCCAGCAGTTATTGGGGAAAAAAACTGTTTTTT. Its translation is CASSYWGKKLFF. This receptor chain uses TRBV12-3 or TRBV12-4 and TRBJ1-4, with the identity of the D gene unclear. The junction carries 9 bases between V and J, which are trimmed by 4 bases and 9 bases respectively. Inclusive of the bounding cysteine and phenylalanine, the CDR3 is 12 residues long. This entry keeps only the CDR3 DNA: 36 bases, framed from base 1.